The rows below give T cell receptor beta chains drawn from one sample of a study of cytomegalovirus exposure and HLA in healthy donors. Libraries were prepared by immunoSEQ multiplex PCR; TCRdb keeps only in-frame clonotypes and omits some of them. Among 95,000 to 110,000 clones listed, about 74% were seen once. The specimen was PBMCs. These TCRs come from a woman aged 40 to 55 in good health and CMV-seropositive. Each CDR3 is given with its conserved first and last residue. The D gene is left open where the match is weak. Clone size is shown for a subset of rows, as once, few, many or a class of expanded clone.

once	TRBJ1-2	TRBD1	TRBV5-6	CASSLSQGVGYTF	TGTGCCAGCAGCTTAAGCCAGGGGGTCGGCTACACCTTC
-	TRBJ1-4	-	TRBV6-5	CASSYSYNEKLFF	TGTGCCAGCAGTTACAGCTATAATGAAAAACTGTTTTTT
-	TRBJ1-3	TRBD1	TRBV5-1	CASRQGAPGSGNTIYF	TGCGCCAGCAGGCAGGGGGCGCCGGGCTCTGGAAACACCATATATTTT
-	TRBJ1-5	-	TRBV6-6	CASSYEAGVEPQHF	TGTGCCAGCAGTTATGAGGCAGGGGTAGAGCCCCAGCATTTT
-	TRBJ1-1	-	TRBV7-3	CASSLSSGAEAFF	TGTGCCAGCAGCTTAAGTTCAGGGGCTGAAGCTTTCTTT
-	TRBJ2-3	-	TRBV18	CASSPMSDTQYF	TGTGCCAGCTCACCCATGTCAGATACGCAGTATTTT
-	TRBJ2-2	-	TRBV5-1	CASSLRGFSPGELFF	TGCGCCAGCAGCTTGCGGGGATTTTCCCCCGGGGAGCTGTTTTTT
-	TRBJ2-2	-	TRBV11-2	CASSYTETGELFF	TGTGCCAGCAGTTACACGGAGACCGGGGAGCTGTTTTTT
-	TRBJ1-5	-	TRBV4-2	CASSRGTSNQPQHF	TGTGCCAGCAGCCGGGGGACTTCCAATCAGCCCCAGCATTTT
-	TRBJ1-1	TRBD1	TRBV5-1	CASRLGQGAVNTEAFF	TGCGCCAGCAGACTCGGACAGGGGGCGGTAAACACTGAAGCTTTCTTT
-	TRBJ2-2	TRBD1	TRBV27	CASSLLRDRGVRELFF	TGTGCCAGCAGTTTACTCCGGGACAGGGGGGTCCGGGAGCTGTTTTTT
-	TRBJ1-2	TRBD1	TRBV7-3	CASSSGQGQDGYTF	TGTGCCAGCAGCTCCGGACAGGGCCAGGACGGCTACACCTTC
-	TRBJ1-4	TRBD1	TRBV5-1	CASSSTGVAKEKLFF	TGCGCCAGCAGCTCCACAGGGGTTGCCAAAGAAAAACTGTTTTTT
few	TRBJ2-7	-	TRBV30	CAWSVRGYEQYF	TGTGCCTGGAGTGTACGGGGGTACGAGCAGTACTTC
-	TRBJ1-2	-	TRBV4-1	CASSQDPAGDGYTF	TGCGCCAGCAGCCAAGATCCCGCAGGGGATGGCTACACCTTC
-	TRBJ2-2	-	TRBV19	CATIRGITGELFF	TGTGCCACCATCAGGGGTATCACCGGGGAGCTGTTTTTT
-	TRBJ1-2	TRBD1	TRBV4-2	CASSQDWTGGGYGYTF	TGTGCCAGCAGCCAAGATTGGACAGGGGGAGGCTATGGCTACACCTTC
few	TRBJ2-1	TRBD1	TRBV5-5	CASSQTGQTYNEQFF	TGTGCCAGCAGCCAAACGGGACAGACTTACAATGAGCAGTTCTTC
once	TRBJ2-5	-	TRBV10-3	CAISGHGDWETQYF	TGTGCCATCAGTGGGCACGGGGACTGGGAGACCCAGTACTTC
-	TRBJ2-5	-	TRBV27	CASPTHYRLETQYF	TGTGCCAGCCCCACCCATTACAGGTTGGAGACCCAGTACTTC
-	TRBJ2-7	TRBD1	TRBV29-1	CSVGGTGGGGYEQYF	TGCAGCGTTGGCGGTACAGGGGGCGGAGGATACGAGCAGTACTTC
few	TRBJ1-2	TRBD1	TRBV6-5	CASSYSDRGDYTF	TGTGCCAGCAGTTACTCGGACAGGGGGGACTACACCTTC
-	TRBJ1-1	-	TRBV7-2	CASSLGGAMNTEAFF	TGTGCCAGCAGCTTAGGCGGAGCTATGAACACTGAAGCTTTCTTT
-	TRBJ2-7	TRBD2	TRBV29-1	CSVLEGTSGYEQYF	TGCAGCGTTCTTGAAGGGACTAGCGGGTACGAGCAGTACTTC
-	TRBJ1-1	-	TRBV2	CASSVGQPNLGVAFF	TGTGCCAGCAGTGTTGGGCAACCAAATCTGGGCGTAGCTTTCTTT
-	TRBJ1-5	TRBD1	TRBV2	CASRDGTGVNQPQHF	TGTGCCAGCAGGGACGGGACAGGAGTCAATCAGCCCCAGCATTTT
-	TRBJ2-1	TRBD2	TRBV29-1	CSVEEGRGQFF	TGCAGCGTTGAAGAAGGGAGGGGGCAGTTCTTC